Reported below is one TCR beta chain. The data derive from a study of blood T cell repertoires in COVID-19. Overall study: The United States, Italy and Spain were the sources of the acute and convalescent COVID-19 samples. The analysed material was cDNA or gDNA that came from T cells, B-cell-depleted T cells, or PBMCs.

In the original analysis: Scientists estimated how many nucleated cells there were by amplifying reference gene primers. Repertoires were generated with immunoSEQ multiplex PCR, while TCRdb's copy carries only in-frame clones and drops some. V and J calls plus clone size are reproduced from that table; the DNA served to infer D and trimming. The sample includes about 150,000 clones, about 89% of them seen just once. This TCR derives from a man at least 80 years old with acute or convalescent COVID-19. Sequences were obtained from peripheral blood.

In nucleotides, the CDR3 is TGTGCCAGCAGCAAAAGACCGGACAGGGTCGGGGAGTCTGAAGCTTTCTTT. Its translation: CASSKRPDRVGESEAFF. The gene calls are TRBV5-4 and TRBJ1-1; 8 nucleotides agree with TRBD1. There are 17 residues in the CDR3. Germline CDR1 SGHNT, CDR2 YYREEE (reference sequence). V was pared by 4 bases and J by 6 bases, with 17 bases of the junction left unmatched.